This T cell receptor beta chain stems from a study of cytomegalovirus exposure and HLA in healthy donors. Germline trimming cut 5 bases from V and 3 bases from J; bases unmatched to any gene: 5. Germline CDR1 is SGHTA and CDR2 is FQGNSA. The CDR3 covers 14 residues. Profiled with immunoSEQ multiplex PCR; TCRdb holds only in-frame clones, not every one. The sample consists of about 73,000 clones, 80% to 90% of them appearing once. Sequences were obtained from PBMCs. The clonotype comes from a woman younger than 35 in good health and CMV-seropositive. The chain uses TRBV7-2 and TRBJ2-7; 9 bases are a match to TRBD1. CDR3: CASSLPGQGYEQYF. DNA for the CDR3: TGTGCCAGCAGCCTTCCGGGACAGGGCTACGAGCAGTACTTC.